The T cell receptor (beta chain) under discussion was sequenced for a study of identical twins. Study-level findings and limits: For monozygotic twins, models underestimated out-of-frame TCR alpha sharing.

One entry per CDR3 protein results from TCRdb running MiXCR on the 5' RACE reads. The sample contains 1,800,000 or so distinct CDR3 sequences, about 32% of which appear only once. V shed 6 bases and J shed 1 base, with 16 bases lying between them. CDR1 DFQATT and CDR2 SNEGSKA come from the germline V gene (reference sequence). This CDR3 is 15 amino acids long. Regarding this clonotype: Its antigen is not identified.

The source material was cord blood. The receptor was derived from a newborn girl in good health. V gene TRBV20-1 combines with J gene TRBJ2-1, with D perhaps given as TRBD1 or TRBD2 (6 bases each). In DNA, the CDR3 is TGCAGTGCCCTGGGGGGCCGGAGATCCTACAATGAGCAGTTCTTC. Its translation: CSALGGRRSYNEQFF.